One sample yielded the 22 T cell receptor beta chains listed below, sequenced in a study of regulatory T cells in long-lasting Graves disease. Libraries of TCR beta came from iRepertoire HTBI primers plus Arm-PCR of CDR3 regions. TCRdb reprocessed the multiplex PCR reads with MiXCR, giving one entry per CDR3 protein. The sample holds fewer than 550,000 distinct CDR3 sequences, about 15% seen once. Time point specified: newly diagnosed GD, antithyroid drugs for less than 3 months. RNA from PBMCs was the source of the TCR library. This same sample was also part of a study on T cells in Graves' hyperthyroidism and ophthalmopathy.

Sequencing was performed on peripheral blood mononuclear cells (PBMCs), taken at new diagnosis, from a patient treated with antithyroid drugs. The receptors originated from a young woman with Graves disease.

This clonotype was picked up many times. The V gene is TRBV28, the J gene TRBJ1-1, with D perhaps TRBD1 (5 bases). The CDR3 has 17 amino acids. In germline, CDR1 is MDHEN, CDR2 SYDVKM. The V and J ends lost 2 bases and 2 bases respectively, with 18 bases between them. CDR3 residues: CASSLILRGGDNTEAFF. The CDR3 nucleotides are TGTGCCAGCAGTTTAATTTTAAGGGGCGGTGACAACACTGAAGCTTTCTTT.

Of note for this clonotype: It may be a read error: a sequence one base away is much more abundant. V is TRBV12-3 or TRBV12-4 and J is TRBJ1-2, with no clear D. The CDR3 has 13 residues. For the CDR3, the DNA is TGTGCCAGCAGTTTTAACTCCAACTATGACTACACCTTC. Its translation: CASSFNSNYDYTF.

This clonotype was recorded at least ten times. This sequence joins TRBV27 and TRBJ2-7; 9 nucleotides match TRBD1. Germline CDR1 reads MNHEY; CDR2 reads SMNVEV (reference sequence). The CDR3 is 14 amino acids. Germline trimming cut 3 bases from V and 3 bases from J; bases unmatched to any gene: 3. The CDR3 sequence is CASSFGDRVYEQYF. The CDR3 DNA is TGTGCCAGCAGTTTTGGGGACAGGGTCTACGAGCAGTACTTC.

In its sample, this clonotype was seen many times. This rearrangement joins TRBV27 to TRBJ2-7; perhaps TRBD1 as D (6 bases). V was cut by 3 bases and J by 7 bases, with 16 bases left in between. This CDR3 is 14 amino acids long. The germline CDR1 and CDR2 sequences are MNHEY and SMNVEV (reference sequence). The CDR3 reads CASSFTYRAGEQYF. The CDR3 region has the DNA TGTGCCAGCAGTTTCACTTACAGGGCTGGGGAGCAGTACTTC.

This clonotype was counted many times. V is TRBV6-1 and J is TRBJ1-5; 8 positions match TRBD1. With 5 bases clipped from V and 1 base from J, the junction kept 1 base outside the gene matches. Germline loops: CDR1 MNHNS, CDR2 SASEGT. There are 14 residues in the CDR3. The DNA of the CDR3 is TGTGCCAGCAGTAGGACAGGGAGCAATCAGCCCCAGCATTTT. Its protein product is CASSRTGSNQPQHF.

A few counts support this clonotype. J is TRBJ1-2 and V is TRBV12-3 or TRBV12-4, with a possible D match to TRBD1 (5 bases). The CDR3 is 14 amino acids. V lost 2 bases and J lost 3, with 10 bases in between. The CDR3 DNA is TGTGCCAGCAGTTTAATGGGACCTCACTATGGCTACACCTTC. It translates to CASSLMGPHYGYTF.

This clonotype was seen repeatedly, ten times or more. The chain has TRBV7-9 and TRBJ2-7; D gene uncertain. Germline V gene data show CDR1 as SEHNR and CDR2 as FQNEAQ (reference sequence). The CDR3 runs 13 residues. V was pared by 2 bases and J by 3 bases, with 8 bases between. The CDR3: CASSLSPDYEQYF. The CDR3 nucleotides are TGTGCCAGCAGCTTAAGTCCGGACTACGAGCAGTACTTC.

CDR3 sequence reads: CASSFPRRDTEAFF. CDR3 in DNA: TGTGCCAGCAGCTTCCCCCGACGAGACACTGAAGCTTTCTTT. This rearrangement joins TRBV7-9 to TRBJ1-1; no reliable D call. The germline gives CDR1 SEHNR, CDR2 FQNEAQ (reference sequence). V shed 3 bases and J shed 3 bases, with 11 bases lying between them. The CDR3 is made up of 14 amino acids.

In its sample, this clonotype was seen many times. The V call is TRBV11-2, the J call TRBJ2-7; 8 bases agree with TRBD1. The germline CDR1 and CDR2 sequences are SGHAT and FQNNGV. J gave up 6 bases and V 1 base, and 11 bases lay outside the gene matches. The CDR3 runs to 16 residues. The CDR3 protein is CASSLAFPGQGAEQYF. As DNA, the CDR3 is TGTGCCAGCAGCTTAGCCTTCCCCGGACAGGGAGCCGAGCAGTACTTC.

The chain combines TRBV20-1 with TRBJ2-7; D is perhaps TRBD2 (6 bases). CDR3 size: 13 residues. From germline, CDR1 is DFQATT and CDR2 SNEGSKA (reference sequence). The V and J ends lost 3 bases and 2 bases respectively, with 11 bases between them. Here the CDR3 reads CSASDGSPYEQYF. Written as DNA, the CDR3 is TGCAGTGCTAGTGACGGGAGTCCCTACGAGCAGTACTTC.

The chain has TRBV27 and TRBJ1-5; TRBD1 agrees at 7 bases. The CDR3 spans 14 residues. Unmatched junction bases numbered 6, after V lost 5 bases and J lost 5 bases. CDR1 is MNHEY, CDR2 SMNVEV, per germline (reference sequence). CDR3 loop: CASSPKTGHQPQHF. CDR3 nucleotides: TGTGCCAGCAGTCCCAAGACAGGGCATCAGCCCCAGCATTTT.

The rearrangement joins TRBV11-2 to TRBJ1-6; the match to TRBD1 covers 9 bases. The CDR3 spans 16 residues. V shed 3 bases, J shed 9 bases, and the junction held 9 bases outside the gene matches. In germline, CDR1 is SGHAT, CDR2 FQNNGV. The chain's CDR3 is CASSLIHGTGSSPLHF. The CDR3 region has the DNA TGTGCCAGCAGCTTGATCCACGGGACAGGGAGTTCACCCCTCCACTTT.

The V gene is TRBV19, the J gene TRBJ1-1; TRBD1 is a possible D gene (5 bases). Germline CDR1 and CDR2: LNHDA and SQIVND (reference sequence). This CDR3 contains 16 residues. Trimming removed 2 bases at V and 7 bases at J, with 20 bases between. The CDR3 is CASSILHRRGGIEAFF. CDR3 DNA: TGTGCCAGTAGTATACTCCACCGGAGGGGCGGAATTGAAGCTTTCTTT.

This clonotype was detected a few times. J is TRBJ2-1 and V is TRBV14, with D uncertain. The CDR3 is made up of 15 amino acids. The V and J ends lost 0 bases and 3 bases respectively, with 9 bases between them. From germline, CDR1 is SGHDN and CDR2 FVKESK. CDR3 coding DNA: TGTGCCAGCAGCCAAGATTTAGCTTACTACAATGAGCAGTTCTTC. It encodes CASSQDLAYYNEQFF.

This clonotype was detected many times. CDR3 protein: CASSLVSNYNEQFF. The CDR3 coding sequence is TGTGCCAGCAGCTTAGTATCCAACTACAATGAGCAGTTCTTC. The V and J genes are TRBV11-2 and TRBJ2-1, with D unresolved. The CDR3 is made up of 14 amino acids. Deletions cut 1 base from V and 3 bases from J, with 7 bases between. CDR1 and CDR2 from the germline V gene are SGHAT and FQNNGV.

This rearrangement joins TRBV2 to TRBJ2-3; possible D gene TRBD2, 5 bases. Trimming left V 5 bases short and J 2 bases short, with 11 bases between. Germline V gene data show CDR1 as SNHLY and CDR2 as FYNNEI. This CDR3 comprises 14 residues. CDR3 DNA: TGTGCCAGCAGTCCCGACTATAACACAGATACGCAGTATTTT. Protein: CASSPDYNTDTQYF. Using reference TRBV2 and TRBJ2-3 for the parts outside the CDR3, the full variable domain is EPEVTQTPSHQVTQMGQEVILRCVPISNHLYFYWYRQILGQKVEFLVSFYNNEISEKSEIFDDQFSVERPDGSNFTLKIRSTKLEDSAMYFCASSPDYNTDTQYFGPGTRLTVL.

The table lists this clonotype with a few counts. The CDR3 loop reads CASTYQSGAAETQYF. CDR3 nucleotides: TGCGCCAGCACCTACCAGTCCGGGGCGGCGGAGACCCAGTACTTC. The rearrangement links TRBV5-1 to TRBJ2-5; the D gene could be TRBD1 or TRBD2 (5 bases each). The CDR3 has 15 amino acids. Germline CDR1 SGHRS, CDR2 YFSETQ. Trimming removed 6 bases at V and 5 bases at J, with 20 bases between.

This clonotype was seen more than once but under ten times. J is TRBJ2-3 and V is TRBV20-1, with 11 bases lining up with TRBD2. The V segment lost 6 bases and the J segment 6 bases; nucleotides outside the gene matches: 14. This CDR3 is built from 16 residues. Germline V gives CDR1 DFQATT, CDR2 SNEGSKA (reference sequence). DNA of the CDR3: TGCAGTGCCATACTCCCGACTAGCGGGAATTGGGATACGCAGTATTTT. Protein sequence: CSAILPTSGNWDTQYF.

The chain carries TRBV19 and TRBJ2-5; 7 positions agree with TRBD2. V lost 3 bases, J lost 5 bases, and 6 bases stayed unmatched. The germline V gene has CDR1 LNHDA and CDR2 SQIVND (reference sequence). The CDR3 is made up of 14 amino acids. The chain's CDR3 is CASSIRRRGETQYF. The CDR3 DNA is TGTGCCAGTAGTATCCGTCGGCGGGGGGAGACCCAGTACTTC.

The chain uses TRBV25-1 and TRBJ2-1; the match to TRBD1 covers 8 bases. V lost 2 bases to trimming and J lost 8 bases; unmatched junction nucleotides: 5. The germline V gene encodes CDR1 MGHDK and CDR2 SYGVNS. This CDR3 region has 14 residues. The DNA for the CDR3 is TGTGCCAGCAGTGAAAGATCAGGGGGCGATGAGCAGTTCTTC. Amino acid sequence: CASSERSGGDEQFF. The entire variable domain, with the rest obtained from reference TRBV25-1 and TRBJ2-1, is as follows: EADIYQTPRYLVIGTGKKITLECSQTMGHDKMYWYQQDPGMELHLIHYSYGVNSTEKGDLSSESTVSRIRTEHFPLTLESARPSHTSQYLCASSERSGGDEQFFGPGTRLTVL.

Comment on this clonotype: A read error is possible here, since a much larger clone lies one base away. The CDR3 DNA follows: TGTGCCAGCAGCATAGTAGGGTTTGGCTACACCTTC. Translation gives CASSIVGFGYTF. The chain couples TRBV7-2 to TRBJ1-2; D not certain. The CDR3 totals 12 residues. Germline CDR1 is SGHTA and CDR2 is FQGNSA. V was clipped by 5 bases and J by 7 bases, with 11 bases between them.

This clonotype has ten or more counts. This rearrangement joins TRBV5-6 to TRBJ2-1; TRBD1 matches 11 bases. The CDR3 has 16 amino acids. Looked up from germline, CDR1 is SGHDT and CDR2 is YYEEEE. V shed 3 bases, J shed 8 bases, and the junction held 10 bases outside the gene matches. CDR3 amino acids: CASSSPGQGALDEQFF. The CDR3 nucleotides read TGTGCCAGCAGCTCCCCCGGACAGGGGGCTCTAGATGAGCAGTTCTTC.